The clone carrying this T cell receptor (beta chain) came up once. As yet, its antigen is unknown. Trimming stripped 6 bases from V and 5 bases from J, with 7 bases between. The CDR3 consists of 12 residues. From germline, CDR1 is MGHRA and CDR2 YSYEKL. This specimen comes from a study of breast tumors, draining lymph nodes, adjacent tissues. Study-wide results and caveats: Most tumor T cells seemingly derive from lymph node, then expand in tumor. Data only fit, rather than demonstrated, lymph node origin of most tumor T cells. Tumor repertoires ranked between lymph nodes and nontumor tissue in diversity, with V and J gene preferences.

TCRdb passed the multiplex PCR reads through MiXCR, listing each CDR3 protein once. This sample has about 110,000 distinct CDR3 sequences, with about 29% found just once. Axillary draining lymph nodes of breast cancer patients supplied the node samples. The sequenced material came from axillary lymph node tissue. The rearrangement uses TRBV4-1 and TRBJ1-4; D not certain. The sequence came from a female donor with breast cancer. Some clones in this sample may be carry-over from other donors' samples. CDR3 loop: CASRGHNEKLFF. The CDR3, as DNA: TGCGCCAGCAGGGGCCACAATGAAAAACTGTTTTTT.